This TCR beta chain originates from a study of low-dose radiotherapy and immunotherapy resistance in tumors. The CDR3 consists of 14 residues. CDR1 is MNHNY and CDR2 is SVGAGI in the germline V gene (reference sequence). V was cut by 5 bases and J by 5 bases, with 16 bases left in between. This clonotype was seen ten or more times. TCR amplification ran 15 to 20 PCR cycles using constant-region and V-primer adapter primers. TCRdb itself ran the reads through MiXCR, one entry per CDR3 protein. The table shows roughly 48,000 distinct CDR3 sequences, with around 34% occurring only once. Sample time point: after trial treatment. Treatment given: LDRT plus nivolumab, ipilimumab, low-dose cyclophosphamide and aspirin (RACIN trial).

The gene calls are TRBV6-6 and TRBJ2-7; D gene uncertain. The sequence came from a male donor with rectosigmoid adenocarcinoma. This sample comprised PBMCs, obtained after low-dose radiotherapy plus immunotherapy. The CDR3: CASSRYNQAHEQYF. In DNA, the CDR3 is TGTGCCAGCAGTCGTTATAACCAAGCCCACGAGCAGTACTTC.